The rows below give T cell receptor beta chains drawn from one sample of a study of T-cell reconstitution after alpha-beta-depleted transplantation in children. TCRdb fed the PCR reads into MiXCR, producing one record per CDR3 protein. Of some 250,000 distinct CDR3 sequences in the sample, more than 10% are singletons; the top ten hold about 2.6%. The source was PBMCs from the stem cell graft donor, collected from the stem cell graft. These receptors originate from a human donor who donated a stem cell graft to a child with acute lymphoblastic leukemia. CDR3s include the opening cysteine and the closing phenylalanine or tryptophan. The D gene is left open where the match is weak. Some rows have no size entry. The others give once, few or many, or a class for an expanded clone.

.	TRBV29-1	TRBJ1-1	many	TGCAGCGTTGCAGGATACAGTGAAGCTTTCTTT	CSVAGYSEAFF
.	TRBV7-2	TRBJ1-5	few	TGTGCCAGCAGCTTAGGGCTCGGGGTACAGCCCCAGCATTTT	CASSLGLGVQPQHF
.	TRBV7-9	TRBJ2-4	few	TGTGCCAGCAGCCGAACCTTCGGACAACCGACGGACTTC	CASSRTFGQPTDF
TRBD1	TRBV19	TRBJ1-1	many	TGTGCCAGTAGTAGCGGGGGTGACAGGGGGACTGAAGCTTTCTTT	CASSSGGDRGTEAFF
TRBD2	TRBV7-8	TRBJ2-3	many	TGTGCCAGCAGACTTTGGGAGGGCCGGGCAGATACGCAGTATTTT	CASRLWEGRADTQYF
.	TRBV18	TRBJ1-2	many	TGTGCCAGCTCCCTCGCTGAGGCTGCCCAGAAGAAAGAAGGCTACACCTTC	CASSLAEAAQKKEGYTF
TRBD2	TRBV7-2	TRBJ2-1	many	TGTGCCAGCAGCAGTAGCGGGAGTCTCTATGAGCAGTTCTTC	CASSSSGSLYEQFF
TRBD1	TRBV6-2/TRBV6-3	TRBJ1-1	many	TGTGCCAGCAGTACTCCTCAGGGGGCGCAGAACACTGAAGCTTTCTTT	CASSTPQGAQNTEAFF
.	TRBV2	TRBJ2-1	once	TGTGCCAGCTGTCCCGGTGGAGGCAATGAGCAGTTCTTC	CASCPGGGNEQFF
.	TRBV7-9	TRBJ1-5	many	TGTGCCAGCAGCTCCGGCGGGGGGGATCAGCCCCAGCATTTT	CASSSGGGDQPQHF
.	TRBV7-2	TRBJ1-5	many	TGTGCCAGCAGCTATAAGGGGCATCAGCCCCAGCATTTT	CASSYKGHQPQHF
.	TRBV18	TRBJ2-6	many	TGTGCCAGCTCACCCGGAGGCCGAGCTGGGGCCAACGTCCTGACTTTC	CASSPGGRAGANVLTF
.	TRBV6-1	TRBJ2-2	many	TGTGCCAGCAGGCCGACCAACAGGGTGACGAACACCGGGGAGCTGTTTTTT	CASRPTNRVTNTGELFF
.	TRBV20-1	TRBJ2-1	many	TGCAGTGCTCTCACTATGAATGAGCAGTTCTTC	CSALTMNEQFF
.	TRBV4-1	TRBJ2-1	few	TGCGCCAGCAGCCAAGAAGGAAGCTCCTACAATGAGCAGTTCTTC	CASSQEGSSYNEQFF
TRBD1	TRBV28	TRBJ2-1	many	TGTGCCAGCAGGACAGGGGGTTACAATGAGCAGTTCTTC	CASRTGGYNEQFF
.	TRBV7-9	TRBJ2-1	many	TGTGCCAGCAGCTTATTCGGGGATCTTTTGAACAATGAGCAGTTCTTC	CASSLFGDLLNNEQFF
TRBD1	TRBV18	TRBJ2-7	.	TGTGCCAGCTCGGAGCTAGGACAGGTGGGCTACGAGCAGTACTTC	CASSELGQVGYEQYF
TRBD2	TRBV20-1	TRBJ2-3	few	TGCAGTGCTACACCGGGACTAGCGGAGGCCGACCCTAGCACAGATACGCAGTATTTT	CSATPGLAEADPSTDTQYF
TRBD1	TRBV25-1	TRBJ2-7	many	TGTGCCACCACGGACAGGGTCTACGAGCAGTACTTC	CATTDRVYEQYF
.	TRBV5-1	TRBJ2-7	many	TGCGCCAGCAGCTTTACGTCTTTGAGCTCCTACGAGCAGTACTTC	CASSFTSLSSYEQYF
.	TRBV30	TRBJ2-1	few	TGTGCCTGGAGGGGAGTCTCTTTTAATGAGCAGTTCTTC	CAWRGVSFNEQFF
TRBD1	TRBV6-1	TRBJ2-3	many	TGTGCCAGCAGATTCCAGGGGGCAGGAGATACGCAGTATTTT	CASRFQGAGDTQYF
TRBD1	TRBV6-2/TRBV6-3	TRBJ1-6	.	TGTGCCAGCAGTCCGAGAATGGGACAGGGTTCTAATTCACCCCTCCACTTT	CASSPRMGQGSNSPLHF
TRBD2	TRBV13	TRBJ2-7	many	TGTGCCAGCAGATCTAGCGGGGGGGCGAACTACGAGCAGTACTTC	CASRSSGGANYEQYF
TRBD2	TRBV11-2	TRBJ2-1	many	TGTGCCAGCAGCTTAGCCGGGACTAGCGGGCATAATGAGCAGTTCTTC	CASSLAGTSGHNEQFF
.	TRBV20-1	TRBJ1-1	few	TGCAGTGCCCCTCCCCCCTCCGGGGGGGCATATAGGGCTTTCTTT	CSAPPPSGGAYRAFF
.	TRBV11-2	TRBJ1-1	few	TGTGCCAGCAGCTCCCAGCTCGGGATTCAAGCTTTCTTT	CASSSQLGIQAFF
TRBD1	TRBV20-1	TRBJ2-5	many	TGCAGTGCTAGAGCCGGGACAGGTCAAGAGACCCAGTACTTC	CSARAGTGQETQYF
TRBD1	TRBV24-1	TRBJ1-2	many	TGTGCCACCAGTGAGCGGCCGGGACAGGGGACAGAAGGCTACACCTTC	CATSERPGQGTEGYTF
TRBD1	TRBV10-3	TRBJ2-3	many	TGTGCCATCAGGGGGACAGCTAGCACAGATACGCAGTATTTT	CAIRGTASTDTQYF
.	TRBV5-1	TRBJ1-2	many	TGCGCCAGCAGCTCTGACCCAAACGTCTCCTATGGCTACACCTTC	CASSSDPNVSYGYTF
TRBD1	TRBV27	TRBJ1-5	many	TGTGCCAGCAGTTCGCGACAGGGTTATAATCAGCCCCAGCATTTT	CASSSRQGYNQPQHF
TRBD1	TRBV24-1	TRBJ2-3	many	TGTGCCACCAGTGAAATCAGGGGGCAGGCAGATACGCAGTATTTT	CATSEIRGQADTQYF
.	TRBV20-1	TRBJ1-1	many	TGCAGTGCTAGAGATGTAGCCGAAGCTTTCTTT	CSARDVAEAFF
.	TRBV20-1	TRBJ2-6	few	TGCAGTGCTAGAGATGTGTCCGATCTCTCTGGGGCCAACGTCCTGACTTTC	CSARDVSDLSGANVLTF
.	TRBV10-3	TRBJ2-2	many	TGTGCCATCCCGGGACACTTGAACACCGGGGAGCTGTTTTTT	CAIPGHLNTGELFF
.	TRBV24-1	TRBJ2-1	many	TGTGCCACCAGTGATCCCCTGGGTGACAATGAGCAGTTCTTC	CATSDPLGDNEQFF
TRBD2	TRBV7-9	TRBJ2-1	many	TGTGCCAGCAGCTTACGGACTAGCGGGGTGTACAATGAGCAGTTCTTC	CASSLRTSGVYNEQFF
.	TRBV20-1	TRBJ2-3	many	TGCAGTGCCGACCCCTCCCTAGGTCGCACCGGTACGCAGTATTTT	CSADPSLGRTGTQYF
.	TRBV28	TRBJ2-7	many	TGTGCCAGCAGGGACTCCCGCTACGAGCAGTACTTC	CASRDSRYEQYF
.	TRBV12-3/TRBV12-4	TRBJ1-1	many	TGTGCCAGCAGTTTAAACGGTGAAGCTTTCTTT	CASSLNGEAFF
.	TRBV11-1	TRBJ1-3	many	TGTGCCAGCAGCTTACCTACAGGACAGTTTAGCTCTGGAAACACCATATATTTT	CASSLPTGQFSSGNTIYF
.	TRBV6-1	TRBJ1-5	many	TGTGCCAGCAGTCCACCGCCCTTCAATCAGCCCCAGCATTTT	CASSPPPFNQPQHF
TRBD1	TRBV6-1	TRBJ1-2	few	TGTGCCAGCAGTCGAAAACAGGGGGAAGAAGGCTACACCTTC	CASSRKQGEEGYTF
.	TRBV4-2	TRBJ2-1	.	TGTGCCAGCAGCCCCGGGGACAACTGGTCGCGGTTCTTC	CASSPGDNWSRFF
TRBD1	TRBV5-1	TRBJ1-1	many	TGCGCCAGCAGCTTCGGACAGGATGGCACTGAAGCTTTCTTT	CASSFGQDGTEAFF
.	TRBV6-5	TRBJ2-1	.	TGTGCCAGCAGTTACGGAGCGGGCTCAGGGGATGAGCAGTTCTTC	CASSYGAGSGDEQFF
.	TRBV3-1	TRBJ2-1	many	TGTGCCAGCAGCCAAAGAAATGAGCAGTTCTTC	CASSQRNEQFF
.	TRBV7-9	TRBJ2-1	many	TGTGCCAGCAGCCTGAGCGGAGGAGAGAGCAAGGATGAGCAGTTCTTC	CASSLSGGESKDEQFF
.	TRBV20-1	TRBJ2-3	few	TGCAGTGCTAGCGAGGGACAACCGCGGGATACGCAGTATTTT	CSASEGQPRDTQYF
TRBD1	TRBV11-1	TRBJ2-7	.	TGTGCCAGCAGCCCGTCATCCTACGACAGGGGGCCTGAATACGAGCAGTACTTC	CASSPSSYDRGPEYEQYF
TRBD1	TRBV5-1	TRBJ1-2	few	TGCGCCAGCAGCTTGGGGGACAGGGAGCCAGCCTTC	CASSLGDREPAF
.	TRBV5-6	TRBJ1-2	.	TGTGCCAGCAGCTCCGGCGTTAATAACTATGGCTACACCTTC	CASSSGVNNYGYTF
.	TRBV4-1	TRBJ2-6	many	TGCGCCAGCAGCCCCAGTCCGCACTCTGGGGCCAACGTCCTGACTTTC	CASSPSPHSGANVLTF
.	TRBV5-6	TRBJ1-5	many	TGTGCCAGCAGCCTGGGGGCCTCTCAGCCCCAGCATTTT	CASSLGASQPQHF
TRBD2	TRBV6-2/TRBV6-3	TRBJ2-1	many	TGTGCCAGCCTTGCCGGGACTAGCGGTCACAATGAGCAGTTCTTC	CASLAGTSGHNEQFF
TRBD1	TRBV10-3	TRBJ1-1	.	TGTGCCATCCGGGACAGGATAGACACTGAAGCTTTCTTT	CAIRDRIDTEAFF
TRBD1	TRBV5-1	TRBJ2-7	many	TGCGCCAGCAGCCGCGGACAGGTCTACGAGCAGTACTTC	CASSRGQVYEQYF